The 9 T cell receptor beta chains listed next were all sequenced from one sample in a study of CD8 T cells in ankylosing spondylitis. TCRdb fed the 5' RACE reads into MiXCR, producing one record per CDR3 protein. The sample lists about 140,000 distinct CDR3 sequences, roughly 7.7% seen once, with roughly 8% in the top ten. The specimen was synovial fluid, either unsorted or a sorted T cell fraction (not recorded which). The receptor set was obtained from a male donor with ankylosing spondylitis.

This clonotype has just a few counts. The chain has TRBV28 and TRBJ1-5, with D unclear. Trimming shortened V by 1 base and J by 5 bases, and 3 bases separated the two germline ends. Germline V gene data show CDR1 as MDHEN and CDR2 as SYDVKM. This CDR3 is built from 12 residues. CDR3 sequence reads: CASSLLDQPQHF. The CDR3 DNA follows: TGTGCCAGCAGTTTATTAGATCAGCCCCAGCATTTT.

The chain is built from TRBV28 and TRBJ1-1; TRBD1 matches 11 bases. CDR1 is MDHEN, CDR2 SYDVKM, per germline. J lost 11 bases, V lost 2 bases, and 4 bases had no gene match. The CDR3 loop spans 13 amino acids. CDR3 amino acids: CASSLAGDRGAFF. The CDR3, as DNA: TGTGCCAGCAGTTTAGCCGGGGACAGGGGGGCTTTCTTT.

The sample holds a few counts of this clonotype. The rearrangement links TRBV6-2 or TRBV6-3 to TRBJ2-1, with D possibly being TRBD1 or TRBD2 (5 bases each). Germline loops: CDR1 MNHEY, CDR2 SVGEGT. This CDR3 spans 17 amino acids. V was clipped by 0 bases and J by 5 bases, with 17 bases between them. The CDR3 protein is CASSYSFWNLGDNEQFF. CDR3 nucleotide sequence: TGTGCCAGCAGTTACTCCTTTTGGAACCTGGGGGACAATGAGCAGTTCTTC.

The J gene is TRBJ1-2, the V gene TRBV11-1, with 8 bases fitting TRBD1. There are 16 residues in the CDR3. Germline loops: CDR1 SGHAT, CDR2 FQDESV (reference sequence). With 5 bases clipped from V and 8 bases from J, the junction kept 16 bases outside the gene matches. The DNA for the CDR3 is TGTGCCAGCAGCCCCGGGATTGGACAGGGATTCGGAGGCTACACCTTC. As protein: CASSPGIGQGFGGYTF.

This clonotype was counted many times. The gene calls are TRBV4-1 and TRBJ2-7; tentatively, D is TRBD1 (5 bases). The CDR3 is 15 amino acids. Trimming took 1 base from V and 5 from J, leaving 15 bases between them. Germline CDR1 MGHRA, CDR2 YSYEKL. CDR3 in DNA: TGCGCCAGCAGCCAAGTGTCCAGGGAAGGTAACGAGCAGTACTTC. Translated, it gives CASSQVSREGNEQYF.

Notes on this clonotype: A much larger clone is a single base away; this may be a read error. This chain joins TRBV20-1 and TRBJ2-1; TRBD2 matches at 8 bases. The V gene's germline CDR1 is DFQATT and CDR2 SNEGSKA (reference sequence). Trimming took 6 bases from V and 3 from J; bases not matched to a gene: 10. This CDR3 has 15 amino acids. The CDR3 nucleotides are TGCAGTGCGGACCAGGTTCTAGCGGGCTACAATGAGCAGTTCTTC. It translates to CSADQVLAGYNEQFF.

The chain employs TRBV9 and TRBJ2-2, with 12 bases matching TRBD2. CDR3 length: 16 residues. Germline trimming cut 1 base from V and 6 bases from J; bases unmatched to any gene: 4. The germline V gene encodes CDR1 SGDLS and CDR2 YYNGEE. The CDR3 is CASSVQASGGAGELFF. The CDR3 DNA is TGTGCCAGCAGCGTACAGGCTAGCGGGGGGGCCGGGGAGCTGTTTTTT.

This clonotype showed up many times. This chain uses TRBV12-3 or TRBV12-4 with TRBJ2-1; no clear D gene. V was trimmed by 7 bases and J by 0 bases, leaving 7 bases between them. This CDR3 is 13 amino acids long. CDR3 in DNA: TGTGCCAGCACGTCGACCTCCTACAATGAGCAGTTCTTC. It translates to CASTSTSYNEQFF.

The chain is built from TRBV18 and TRBJ2-1, with a possible D match to TRBD2 (6 bases). The CDR3 totals 18 residues. Germline lookup yields CDR1 KGHSH and CDR2 LQKENI. Trimming took off 2 bases at V and 4 bases at J, with 21 bases between the two ends. CDR3 bases: TGTGCCAGCTCACCAGTTCTGACGGGAGTGGTCGCTTACAATGAGCAGTTCTTC. Its protein product is CASSPVLTGVVAYNEQFF.